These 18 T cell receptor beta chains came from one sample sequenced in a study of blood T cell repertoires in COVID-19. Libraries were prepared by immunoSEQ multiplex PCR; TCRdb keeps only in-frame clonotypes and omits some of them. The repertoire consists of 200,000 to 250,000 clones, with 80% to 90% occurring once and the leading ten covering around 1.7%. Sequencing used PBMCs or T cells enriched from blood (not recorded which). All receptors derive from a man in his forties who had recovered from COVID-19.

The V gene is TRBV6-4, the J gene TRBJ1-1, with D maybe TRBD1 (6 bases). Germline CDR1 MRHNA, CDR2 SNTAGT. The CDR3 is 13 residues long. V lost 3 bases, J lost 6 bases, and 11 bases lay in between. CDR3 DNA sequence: TGTGCCAGCAGTGATGATCAGGGGTCTGAAGCTTTCTTT. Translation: CASSDDQGSEAFF.

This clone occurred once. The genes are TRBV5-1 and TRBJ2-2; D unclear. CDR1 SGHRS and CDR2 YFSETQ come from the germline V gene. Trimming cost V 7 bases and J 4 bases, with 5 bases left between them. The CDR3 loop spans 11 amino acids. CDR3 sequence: CASRLTGELFF. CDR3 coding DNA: TGCGCCAGCCGTCTCACCGGGGAGCTGTTTTTT. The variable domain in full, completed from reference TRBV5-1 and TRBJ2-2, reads KAGVTQTPRYLIKTRGQQVTLSCSPISGHRSVSWYQQTPGQGLQFLFEYFSETQRNKGNFPGRFSGRQFSNSRSEMNVSTLELGDSALYLCASRLTGELFFGEGSRLTVL.

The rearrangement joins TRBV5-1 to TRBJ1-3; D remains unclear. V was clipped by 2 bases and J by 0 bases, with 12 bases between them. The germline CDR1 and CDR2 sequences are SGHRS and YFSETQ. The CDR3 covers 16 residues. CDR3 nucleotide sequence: TGCGCCAGCAGCTTCCGGGGAGCCCGCTCTGGAAACACCATATATTTT. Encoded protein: CASSFRGARSGNTIYF.

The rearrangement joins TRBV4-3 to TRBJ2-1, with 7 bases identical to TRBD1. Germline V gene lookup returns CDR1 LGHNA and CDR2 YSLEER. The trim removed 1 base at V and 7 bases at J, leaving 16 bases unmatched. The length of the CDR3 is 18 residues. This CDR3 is CASSQARRGQPLGNEQFF. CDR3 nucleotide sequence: TGCGCCAGCAGCCAAGCCCGCCGGGGACAGCCCTTGGGGAATGAGCAGTTCTTC.

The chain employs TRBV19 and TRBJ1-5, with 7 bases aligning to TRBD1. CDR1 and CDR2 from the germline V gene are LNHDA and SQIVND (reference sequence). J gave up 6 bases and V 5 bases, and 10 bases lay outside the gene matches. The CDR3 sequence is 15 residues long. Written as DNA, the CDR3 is TGTGCCAGTAGTCAACGACAGGGTAGAACTCAGCCCCAGCATTTT. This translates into CASSQRQGRTQPQHF.

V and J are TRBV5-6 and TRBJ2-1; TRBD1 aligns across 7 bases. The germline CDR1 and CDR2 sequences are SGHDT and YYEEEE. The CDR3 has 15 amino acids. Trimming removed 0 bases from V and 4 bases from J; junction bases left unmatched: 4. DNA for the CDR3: TGTGCCAGCAGCTTGGTCGGGACAGTGTACAATGAGCAGTTCTTC. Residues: CASSLVGTVYNEQFF.

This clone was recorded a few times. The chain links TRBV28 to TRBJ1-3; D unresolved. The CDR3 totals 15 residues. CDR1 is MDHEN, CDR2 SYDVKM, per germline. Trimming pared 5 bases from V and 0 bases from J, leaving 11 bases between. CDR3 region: CASSRTIASGNTIYF. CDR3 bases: TGTGCCAGCAGTCGCACAATAGCCTCTGGAAACACCATATATTTT. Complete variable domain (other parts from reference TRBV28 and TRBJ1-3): DVKVTQSSRYLVKRTGEKVFLECVQDMDHENMFWYRQDPGLGLRLIYFSYDVKMKEKGDIPEGYSVSREKKERFSLILESASTNQTSMYLCASSRTIASGNTIYFGEGSWLTVV.

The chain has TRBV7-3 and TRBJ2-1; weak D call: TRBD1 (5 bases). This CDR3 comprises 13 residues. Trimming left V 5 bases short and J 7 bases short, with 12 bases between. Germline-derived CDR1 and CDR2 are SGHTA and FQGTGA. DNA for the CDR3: TGTGCCAGCAGCACCTTACAGGAAAATGAGCAGTTCTTC. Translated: CASSTLQENEQFF.

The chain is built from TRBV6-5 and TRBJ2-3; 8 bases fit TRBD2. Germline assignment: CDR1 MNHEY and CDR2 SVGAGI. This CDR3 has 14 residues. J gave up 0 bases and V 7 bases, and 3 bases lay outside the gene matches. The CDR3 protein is CASTGGGSTDTQYF. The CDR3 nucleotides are TGTGCCAGCACCGGGGGGGGAAGCACAGATACGCAGTATTTT.

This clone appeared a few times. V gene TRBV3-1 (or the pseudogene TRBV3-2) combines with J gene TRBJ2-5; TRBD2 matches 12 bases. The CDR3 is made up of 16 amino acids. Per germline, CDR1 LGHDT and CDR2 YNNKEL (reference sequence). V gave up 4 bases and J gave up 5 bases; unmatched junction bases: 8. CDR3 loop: CASSLRTSGDVETQYF. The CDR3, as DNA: TGTGCCAGCAGCCTCAGGACTAGCGGGGACGTGGAGACCCAGTACTTC.

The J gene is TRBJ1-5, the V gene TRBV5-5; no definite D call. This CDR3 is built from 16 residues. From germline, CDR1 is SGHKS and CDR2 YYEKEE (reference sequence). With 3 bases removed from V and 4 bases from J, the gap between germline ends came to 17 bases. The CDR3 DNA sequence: TGTGCCAGCAGCTCCAAGGGCGGGATGGGGAATCAGCCCCAGCATTTT. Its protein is CASSSKGGMGNQPQHF.

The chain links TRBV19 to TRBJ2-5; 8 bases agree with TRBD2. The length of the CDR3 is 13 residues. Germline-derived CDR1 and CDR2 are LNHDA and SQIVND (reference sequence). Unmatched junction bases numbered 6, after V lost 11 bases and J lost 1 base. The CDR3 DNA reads TGTGCCGTAGCGGGGAGCCTCCAAGAGACCCAGTACTTC. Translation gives CAVAGSLQETQYF.

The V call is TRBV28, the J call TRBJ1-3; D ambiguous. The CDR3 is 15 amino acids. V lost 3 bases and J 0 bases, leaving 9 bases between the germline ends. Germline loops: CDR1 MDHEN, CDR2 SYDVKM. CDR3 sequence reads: CASSFGGYSGNTIYF. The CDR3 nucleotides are TGTGCCAGCAGTTTCGGTGGTTACTCTGGAAACACCATATATTTT.

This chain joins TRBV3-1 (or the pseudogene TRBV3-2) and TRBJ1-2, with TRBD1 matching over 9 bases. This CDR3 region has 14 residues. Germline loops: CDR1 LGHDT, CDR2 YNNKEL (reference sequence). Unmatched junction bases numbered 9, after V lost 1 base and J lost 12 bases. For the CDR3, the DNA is TGTGCCAGCAGCCAAGGGACAGGGGTCTGGGTCGACACCTTC. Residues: CASSQGTGVWVDTF.

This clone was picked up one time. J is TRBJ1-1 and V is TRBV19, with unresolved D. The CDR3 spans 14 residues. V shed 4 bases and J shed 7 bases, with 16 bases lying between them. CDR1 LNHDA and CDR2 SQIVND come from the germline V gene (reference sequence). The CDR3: CASSTRHPEGEAFF. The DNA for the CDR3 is TGTGCCAGTAGTACCAGACACCCCGAGGGTGAAGCTTTCTTT.

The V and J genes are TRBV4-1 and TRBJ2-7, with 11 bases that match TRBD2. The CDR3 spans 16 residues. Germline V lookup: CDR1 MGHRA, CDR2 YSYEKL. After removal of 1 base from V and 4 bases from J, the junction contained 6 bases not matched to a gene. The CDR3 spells CASSQGIAGGPYEQYF. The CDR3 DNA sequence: TGCGCCAGCAGCCAAGGGATAGCGGGAGGGCCGTACGAGCAGTACTTC.

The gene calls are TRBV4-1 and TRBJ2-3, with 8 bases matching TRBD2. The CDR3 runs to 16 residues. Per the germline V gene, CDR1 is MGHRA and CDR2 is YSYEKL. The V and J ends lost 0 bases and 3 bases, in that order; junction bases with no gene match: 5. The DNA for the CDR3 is TGCGCCAGCAGCCAAGAGGACGGGGGGGATACAGATACGCAGTATTTT. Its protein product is CASSQEDGGDTDTQYF.

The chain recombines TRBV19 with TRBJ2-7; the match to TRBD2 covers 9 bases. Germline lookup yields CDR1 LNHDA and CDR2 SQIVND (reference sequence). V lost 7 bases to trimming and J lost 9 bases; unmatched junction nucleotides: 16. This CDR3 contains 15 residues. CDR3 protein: CASNPRAGGVLGQYF. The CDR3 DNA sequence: TGTGCCAGTAACCCCCGGGCGGGAGGGGTTCTGGGGCAGTACTTC. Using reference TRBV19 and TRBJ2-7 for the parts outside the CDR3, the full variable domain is DGGITQSPKYLFRKEGQNVTLSCEQNLNHDAMYWYRQDPGQGLRLIYYSQIVNDFQKGDIAEGYSVSREKKESFPLTVTSAQKNPTAFYLCASNPRAGGVLGQYFGPGTRLTVT.